The 11 T cell receptor beta chains given below trace back to one sample, sequenced in a study of shared clonotypes between healthy human individuals. TCRdb keeps only in-frame clones here, not all; method: immunoSEQ multiplex PCR. The sample has 950,000 to 1,100,000 clones; around 78% are singletons. Sequences were obtained from memory CD4+ T cells from PBMCs. The subset here: CD45RA-negative fraction. Receptors were obtained from a man younger than 30 in good health. Some clones in this sample may be carry-over from other donors' samples.

The chain recombines TRBV7-9 with TRBJ2-3; 9 positions match TRBD2. Germline V gene data show CDR1 as SEHNR and CDR2 as FQNEAQ (reference sequence). The CDR3 loop spans 15 amino acids. With 5 bases clipped from V and 4 bases from J, the junction kept 7 bases outside the gene matches. The CDR3 loop reads CASSQRGGGPDTQYF. As DNA, the CDR3 is TGTGCCAGCAGCCAACGCGGGGGGGGCCCAGATACGCAGTATTTT.

The chain recombines TRBV11-3 with TRBJ2-7; D is possibly TRBD1 or TRBD2 (5 bases each). With 8 bases removed from V and 0 bases from J, the gap between germline ends came to 11 bases. CDR3 length: 13 residues. The germline V gene has CDR1 SGHNT and CDR2 YENEEA. CDR3 sequence: CASGDGSSYEQYF. The CDR3 DNA reads TGTGCCAGCGGGGACGGAAGCTCCTACGAGCAGTACTTC. Complete variable domain (other parts from reference TRBV11-3 and TRBJ2-7): EAGVVQSPRYKIIEKKQPVAFWCNPISGHNTLYWYLQNLGQGPELLIRYENEEAVDDSQLPKDRFSAERLKGVDSTLKIQPAELGDSAVYLCASGDGSSYEQYFGPGTRLTVT.

The V gene is TRBV7-2, the J gene TRBJ1-2; no clear D. The V gene lost 4 bases and the J gene lost 5 bases, with 14 bases spanning the gap. Germline V gene sequence: CDR1 SGHTA, CDR2 FQGNSA. The CDR3 is 14 amino acids. The CDR3 nucleotides read TGTGCCAGCAGCTCATCCGGTGACAATTATGGCTACACCTTC. Amino acid sequence: CASSSSGDNYGYTF.

This rearrangement joins TRBV9 to TRBJ2-1, with D perhaps TRBD1 (5 bases). Germline CDR1 SGDLS, CDR2 YYNGEE. V dropped 0 bases and J dropped 9 bases, with 16 bases sitting between them. There are 15 residues in the CDR3. CDR3 loop: CASSVDGQGSAEQFF. CDR3 in DNA: TGTGCCAGCAGCGTAGATGGGCAGGGAAGTGCTGAGCAGTTCTTC.

The chain is built from TRBV6-5 and TRBJ1-2; 8 bases fit TRBD1. Per germline, CDR1 MNHEY and CDR2 SVGAGI. The length of the CDR3 is 14 residues. The V and J ends lost 6 bases and 4 bases, in that order; junction bases with no gene match: 7. The chain's CDR3 is CASSPWTGSYGYTF. In DNA, the CDR3 is TGTGCCAGCAGCCCATGGACAGGGTCCTATGGCTACACCTTC.

This clone was observed many times. The chain has TRBV5-6 and TRBJ2-5; D perhaps matches TRBD2 (6 bases). Germline CDR1 SGHDT, CDR2 YYEEEE. This CDR3 comprises 14 residues. The V gene lost 4 bases and the J gene lost 7 bases, with 17 bases spanning the gap. Written as DNA, the CDR3 is TGTGCCAGCAGCGCGGGCCCGGGGGTTAGGACCCAGTACTTC. This gives the protein CASSAGPGVRTQYF.

This clone was counted a single time. V is TRBV2 and J is TRBJ1-3; the D is unclear. Looked up from germline, CDR1 is SNHLY and CDR2 is FYNNEI. Trimming took off 6 bases at V and 2 bases at J, with 11 bases between the two ends. The CDR3 is made up of 14 amino acids. CDR3 DNA sequence: TGTGCCAGCAGCCTACAGTTCGCTGGAAACACCATATATTTT. Residues: CASSLQFAGNTIYF.

This chain links TRBV28 with TRBJ2-5, with 8 positions matching TRBD2. TRBJ2-7 matches the DNA end more closely, so the J call is doubtful. CDR1 is MDHEN and CDR2 is SYDVKM in the germline V gene. The CDR3 length is 16 residues. The CDR3 bases are TGTGCCAGCAGTTTAGTGGGACTAGGCCGCTCCTACGAGCAGTACTTC. It encodes CASSLVGLGRSYEQYF.

The rearrangement links TRBV6-6 to TRBJ1-3; D perhaps matches TRBD1 (6 bases). V was trimmed by 3 bases and J by 2 bases, leaving 11 bases between them. The CDR3 spans 15 residues. Germline CDR1 and CDR2: MNHNY and SVGAGI (reference sequence). For the CDR3, the DNA is TGTGCCAGCAGTTATGGGGGGCCTACTGGAAACACCATATATTTT. It specifies CASSYGGPTGNTIYF.

This clone has a single count. The V call is TRBV6-6, the J call TRBJ2-1; possibly TRBD2 for D (6 bases). CDR3 size: 14 residues. Germline V gene lookup returns CDR1 MNHNY and CDR2 SVGAGI (reference sequence). Trimming removed 5 bases at V and 8 bases at J, with 16 bases between. The CDR3 bases are TGTGCCAGCAGTGGGGAACTAGCTCGTCATGAGCAGTTCTTC. Protein product: CASSGELARHEQFF.

This sequence joins TRBV5-1 and TRBJ1-3; no firm D call. Germline CDR1 and CDR2: SGHRS and YFSETQ. This CDR3 is 15 amino acids long. The V end was cut by 4 bases, the J end by 4 bases, with 15 bases between. The CDR3 region is CASSDTKAGGNTIYF. CDR3 coding DNA: TGCGCCAGCAGCGATACCAAGGCGGGGGGAAACACCATATATTTT.